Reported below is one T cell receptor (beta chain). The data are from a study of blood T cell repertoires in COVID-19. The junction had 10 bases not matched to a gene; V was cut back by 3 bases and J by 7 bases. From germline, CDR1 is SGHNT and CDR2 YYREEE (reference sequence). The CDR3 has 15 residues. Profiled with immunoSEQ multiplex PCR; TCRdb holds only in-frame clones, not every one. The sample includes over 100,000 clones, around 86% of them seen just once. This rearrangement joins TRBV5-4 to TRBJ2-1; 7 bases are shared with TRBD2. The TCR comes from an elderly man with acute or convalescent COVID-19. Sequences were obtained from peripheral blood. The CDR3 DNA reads TGTGCCAGCAGCTCCACCCAGCGGGGCCCGAATGAGCAGTTCTTC. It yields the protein CASSSTQRGPNEQFF.